What follows is one TCR beta chain and its context. No antigen is known for it. These data belong to a study of OX40 agonist ivuxolimab in advanced cancers. Across the whole study: Patients took ivuxolimab, an agonistic anti-OX40 (CD134) antibody. The study's findings and limits: The antigens recognized by the expanded peripheral T cells, that is their antigen specificity, were not determined. Clones of CD4+ and CD8+ blood T cells grew by week 6 at doses of 0.1 to 3.0 mg/kg.

Produced via immunoSEQ multiplex PCR; TCRdb's table is partial and in-frame only. The table lists more than 65,000 clones, around 93% of them singletons. The J segment lost 5 bases and the V segment lost 5 bases, leaving 5 bases of the junction unmatched. Germline lookup yields CDR1 LNHDA and CDR2 SQIVND (reference sequence). CDR3 length: 14 residues. The starting material was CD4+ or CD8+ T cells sorted from blood, obtained in a trial of the OX40 agonist ivuxolimab. The V and J genes are TRBV19 and TRBJ1-1, with 10 bases lining up with TRBD1. This clonotype originated in an adult with an advanced solid tumor such as melanoma, head and neck, liver or kidney cancer. CDR3 loop: CASSRQGARTEAFF. The CDR3 DNA sequence: TGTGCCAGTAGTCGACAGGGGGCGCGAACTGAAGCTTTCTTT. Together with reference TRBV19 and TRBJ1-1, the CDR3 gives the full variable domain: DGGITQSPKYLFRKEGQNVTLSCEQNLNHDAMYWYRQDPGQGLRLIYYSQIVNDFQKGDIAEGYSVSREKKESFPLTVTSAQKNPTAFYLCASSRQGARTEAFFGQGTRLTVV.